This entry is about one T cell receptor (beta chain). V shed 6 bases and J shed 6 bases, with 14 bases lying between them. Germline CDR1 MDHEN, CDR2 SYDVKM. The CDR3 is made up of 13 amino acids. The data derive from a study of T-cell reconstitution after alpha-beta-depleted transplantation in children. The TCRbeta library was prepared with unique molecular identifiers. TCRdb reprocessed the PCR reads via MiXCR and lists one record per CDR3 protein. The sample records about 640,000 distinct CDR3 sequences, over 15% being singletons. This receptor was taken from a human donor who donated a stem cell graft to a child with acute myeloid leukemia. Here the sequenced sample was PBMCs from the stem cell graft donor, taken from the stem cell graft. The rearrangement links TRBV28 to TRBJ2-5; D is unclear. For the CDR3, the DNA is TGTGCCAGCAGCCTTCCCAGAGTGAAGACCCAGTACTTC. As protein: CASSLPRVKTQYF.